This entry features one TCR beta chain sequence. The target antigen is unknown. There are 17 residues in the CDR3. Germline-derived CDR1 and CDR2 are KGHSH and LQKENI. V lost 2 bases and J lost 0; bases outside the gene matches: 9. The sample belongs to a study of cytomegalovirus exposure and HLA in healthy donors. Use of 60 Vbeta and 13 Jbeta primers characterized the PCR. The table came from immunoSEQ multiplex PCR; TCRdb's copy has only in-frame clones and leaves some out. This sample's table reports about 160,000 clones. The study, taken as a whole, reports: In a later analysis, CMV-associated beta chains were mostly HLA-associated, it appeared. Later analysis suggested links between common viral pathogens and several top significant clusters. Segments of the TCR beta V type were, in most cases, productive about 90% or about 30% of the time in an earlier analysis.

This TCR was recovered from a woman aged 55-70 years in good health and CMV-seronegative. V gene TRBV18 combines with J gene TRBJ1-2, with 7 bases fitting TRBD1. The sample was PBMCs. CDR3: CASSPIRGLRANYGYTF. For the CDR3, the DNA is TGTGCCAGCTCACCAATCAGGGGGTTACGTGCTAACTATGGCTACACCTTC.